What follows describes a single T cell receptor beta chain. This sample is drawn from a study of cytomegalovirus exposure and HLA in healthy donors. Use of 60 Vbeta and 13 Jbeta primers characterized the PCR. Generated by immunoSEQ multiplex PCR, the TCRdb table keeps only in-frame clones and is missing some. The repertoire has under 200,000 clones, approximately 84% of them found once; the top ten carry 1%. From germline, CDR1 is SNHLY and CDR2 FYNNEI. Between the trimmed V and J ends, which lost 4 bases and 0 bases, there was a span of 8 bases. The CDR3 has 14 residues. This TCR was sampled from a man aged 30 to 45 in good health and CMV-seronegative. The V call is TRBV2, the J call TRBJ2-3; D call uncertain. Input material: PBMCs. In DNA form, the CDR3 reads TGTGCCAGCAGTGCCGCGTCTAGCACAGATACGCAGTATTTT. Its translation: CASSAASSTDTQYF.